Below, one TCR beta chain is given with its context. The specificity of this receptor is unknown. At one end, the junction sequence differs from germline, possibly due to a read error. The data stem from a study of shared clonotypes between healthy human individuals (TCRdb year 2020). About the study as a whole: The cohort included three men and a couple of women between 18 and 49 years of age. To estimate repertoire size and how much clonotype sharing occurs between individuals, the study deeply sequenced the blood TCR repertoires of five healthy adults. Different laboratories and diverse techniques were used to prepare libraries and sequence TCR repertoires, to increase sequencing depth and limit assay-specific biases. Between about 0.85 and 8.9 billion PBMCs per donor were obtained by leukapheresis. Study-wide findings and limitations: Pairwise subsampling indicated that sequencing depth was expected to affect the degree of clonotype sharing among donors. Sampling was restricted to blood, and TCR repertoires in tissues likely differ from the TCR repertoires found in blood. The genetic and exposure-history diversity represented was limited by the small number of donors.

The donors were healthy, HIV-negative adults with no recently reported acute infections or vaccinations. Every donor was a Caucasian adult living in Nashville, Tennessee, USA. In the unsorted samples, approximately 85 million PBMCs were counted, and genomic DNA was extracted using the QIAamp DNA Blood Mini kit. After blood collection by leukapheresis, PBMCs were isolated using Ficoll-Histopaque density gradient centrifugation and then cryopreserved in the vapor phase of liquid nitrogen. Measured from the cysteine to the phenylalanine, the CDR3 is 14 residues long. Solely the CDR3 DNA is kept, with 42 bases framed from the first base. CDR1 is given as MDHEN and CDR2 as SYDVKM, both from the germline V gene. Using the deep immunoSEQ assay, TCR CDR3 regions were amplified from genomic DNA by multiplex PCR. Genomic DNA extracted from each cell subset was distributed evenly over all wells of several immunoSEQ 96-well plates, and each plate served as one replicate. For unsorted PBMC, each replicate PCR was loaded with 250 to 300 ng genomic DNA, equivalent to roughly 31,000 T cell genomes. Genomic DNA from unsorted PBMC was sequenced over ten immunoSEQ deep assay plates. Purified libraries were quantified with a Qubit 3.0 fluorometer, sized on a Bioanalyzer 2100, and re-quantified with the KAPA Library Quantification kit. Each immunoSEQ 96-well plate was sequenced on its own single-read 150-cycle Illumina NextSeq 550 flow cell. In the paper's pipeline: Because the immunoSEQ output held only junctional sequences and lacked quality scores, the filtering could not match the filtering applied to full-length reads. To assign V/J genes and CDR3, sequences were annotated using PyIR, a Python wrapper for IgBLAST v1.9, with IMGT germline references. Reads with weak V/J assignments (E-value above 1e-6), missing CDR3, stop codons, out-of-frame junctions, or ambiguous translated residues were removed. V3J clonotypes were defined as sequences sharing the same inferred V gene, J gene, and CDR3 amino acid sequence. Percentage overlap between repertoires was calculated by dividing the number of shared unique clonotypes by the size of the smaller repertoire. RTK rarefaction, the Chao1 estimator, and Recon v2.1 estimates of unobserved clonotypes were used to assess repertoire richness. TCRdb holds this immuneACCESS table with in-frame rearrangements only. Some clones are missing; in checked studies, unresolved V genes explain under half, and the rest has no known cause. V, J and clone size are those of that table, while D and trimming were read from the DNA. A total of some 480,000 clones appear in this sample, 65% to 80% of them only once. 10% to 15% of the sample rests with the top ten.

Sequenced input: PBMCs. The chain uses TRBV28 and TRBJ2-6; possibly the D gene is TRBD2, per 6 matching bases. The origin of this receptor is a woman in her thirties or forties in good health. Some clones in this sample may be carry-over from other donors' samples. The nucleotide sequence is TGTGCAAGCACCTCGGGGGACGGGGCCAACGTCCTGACTTTC. It encodes CASTSGDGANVLTF.